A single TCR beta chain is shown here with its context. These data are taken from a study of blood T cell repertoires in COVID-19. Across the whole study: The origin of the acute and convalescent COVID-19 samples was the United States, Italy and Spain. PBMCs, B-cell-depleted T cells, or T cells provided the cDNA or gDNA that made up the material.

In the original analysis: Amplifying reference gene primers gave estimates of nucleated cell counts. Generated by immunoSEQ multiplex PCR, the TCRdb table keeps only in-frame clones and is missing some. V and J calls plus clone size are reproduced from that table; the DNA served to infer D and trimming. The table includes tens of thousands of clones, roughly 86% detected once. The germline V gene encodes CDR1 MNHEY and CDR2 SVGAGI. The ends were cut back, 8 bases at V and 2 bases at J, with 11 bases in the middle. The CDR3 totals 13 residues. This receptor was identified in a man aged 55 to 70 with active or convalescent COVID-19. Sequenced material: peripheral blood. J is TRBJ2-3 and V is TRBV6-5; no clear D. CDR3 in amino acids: CASSRKYTDTQYF. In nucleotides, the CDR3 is TGTGCCAGCTCTAGAAAGTACACAGATACGCAGTATTTT.